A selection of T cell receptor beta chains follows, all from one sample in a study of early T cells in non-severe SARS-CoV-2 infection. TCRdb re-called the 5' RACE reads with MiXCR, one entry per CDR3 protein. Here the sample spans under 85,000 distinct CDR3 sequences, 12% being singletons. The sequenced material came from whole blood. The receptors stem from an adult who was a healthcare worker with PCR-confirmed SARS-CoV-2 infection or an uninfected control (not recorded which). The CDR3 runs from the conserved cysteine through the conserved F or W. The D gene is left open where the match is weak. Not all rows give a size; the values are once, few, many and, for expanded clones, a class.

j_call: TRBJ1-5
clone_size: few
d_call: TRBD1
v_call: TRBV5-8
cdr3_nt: TGTGCCAGCAGCTTGGGGACAGGGGTTAATCAGCCCCAGCATTTT
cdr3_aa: CASSLGTGVNQPQHF

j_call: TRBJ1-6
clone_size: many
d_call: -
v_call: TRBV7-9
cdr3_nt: TGTGCCAGCAGTCCCGGCGAGGGTTGGGCACCCCTCCACTTT
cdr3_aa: CASSPGEGWAPLHF

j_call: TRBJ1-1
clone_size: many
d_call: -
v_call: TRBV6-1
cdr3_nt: TGTGCCAGCACCGATTCCTTCACTGAAGCTTTCTTT
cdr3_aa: CASTDSFTEAFF

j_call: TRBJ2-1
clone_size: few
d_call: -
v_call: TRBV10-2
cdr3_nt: TGCGCCAGCAGTGAGCGATTTCAGTTCTTC
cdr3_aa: CASSERFQFF

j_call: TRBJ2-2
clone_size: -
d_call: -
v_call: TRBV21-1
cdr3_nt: -
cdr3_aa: CASSTPGSCFF

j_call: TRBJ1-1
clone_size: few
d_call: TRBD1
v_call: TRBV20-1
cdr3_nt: TGCAGTGCCTCGGGACAGCCGAACACTGAAGCTTTCTTT
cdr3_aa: CSASGQPNTEAFF

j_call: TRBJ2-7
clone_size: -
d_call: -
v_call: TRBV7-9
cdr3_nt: TGTGCCAGCAGCTCCCTTTTCTACGAGCAGTACTTC
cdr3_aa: CASSSLFYEQYF

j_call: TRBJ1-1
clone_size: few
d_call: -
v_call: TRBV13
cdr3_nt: TGTGCCAGCAGCTTAGAAGACACTGAAGCTTTCTTT
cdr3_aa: CASSLEDTEAFF

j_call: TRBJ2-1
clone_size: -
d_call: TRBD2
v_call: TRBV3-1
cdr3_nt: TGTGCCAGCAGCCTCAGACTAGCGGGGGCCTCCTACAATGAGCAGTTCTTC
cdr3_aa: CASSLRLAGASYNEQFF

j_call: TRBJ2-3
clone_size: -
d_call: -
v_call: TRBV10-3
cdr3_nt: TGTGCCATCAGTCCCACCACAGATACGCAGTATTTT
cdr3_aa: CAISPTTDTQYF

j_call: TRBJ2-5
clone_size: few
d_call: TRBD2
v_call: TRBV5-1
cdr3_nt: TGCGCCAGCAGCCCTTCGACTAGCTTGCAGACCCAGTACTTC
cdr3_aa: CASSPSTSLQTQYF